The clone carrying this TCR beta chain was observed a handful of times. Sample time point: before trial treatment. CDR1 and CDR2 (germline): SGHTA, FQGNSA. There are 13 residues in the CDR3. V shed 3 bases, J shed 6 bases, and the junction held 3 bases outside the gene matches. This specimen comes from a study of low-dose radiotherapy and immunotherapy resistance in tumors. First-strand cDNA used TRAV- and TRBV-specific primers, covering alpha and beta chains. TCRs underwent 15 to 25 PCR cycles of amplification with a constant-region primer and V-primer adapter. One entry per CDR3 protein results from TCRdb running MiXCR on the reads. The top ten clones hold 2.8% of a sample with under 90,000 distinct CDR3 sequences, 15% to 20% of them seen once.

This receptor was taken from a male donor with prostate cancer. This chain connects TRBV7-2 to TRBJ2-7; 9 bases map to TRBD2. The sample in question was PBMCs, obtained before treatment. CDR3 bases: TGTGCCAGCAGCTTGGCGGGGGGGGTCGAGCAGTACTTC. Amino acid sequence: CASSLAGGVEQYF.